This passage covers 9 T cell receptor beta chains from one sample sequenced in a study of radiotherapy plus CTLA-4 blockade in lung cancer. TCRdb's table, derived via immunoSEQ multiplex PCR, lists solely in-frame clones and lacks some. The sample shows about 97,000 clones, roughly 74% of them seen only once. The material was peripheral blood, obtained from a patient treated with radiotherapy plus ipilimumab. These receptors all come from a human donor with non-small cell lung cancer who had a partial response to radiotherapy plus ipilimumab. Some clones in this sample may be carry-over from other donors' samples.

The chain carries TRBV28 and TRBJ2-7; D gene ambiguous. The CDR3 runs to 13 residues. Germline lookup yields CDR1 MDHEN and CDR2 SYDVKM. V lost 5 bases, J lost 1 base, and 9 bases lay in between. CDR3: CASSPVPSYEQYF. The CDR3 nucleotides read TGTGCCAGCAGTCCGGTCCCTTCCTACGAGCAGTACTTC. Full variable domain (missing parts from reference TRBV28 and TRBJ2-7): DVKVTQSSRYLVKRTGEKVFLECVQDMDHENMFWYRQDPGLGLRLIYFSYDVKMKEKGDIPEGYSVSREKKERFSLILESASTNQTSMYLCASSPVPSYEQYFGPGTRLTVT.

The chain combines TRBV27 with TRBJ1-2; 7 nucleotides align to TRBD1. The junction had 6 bases not matched to a gene; V was cut back by 2 bases and J by 6 bases. The V gene's germline CDR1 is MNHEY and CDR2 SMNVEV (reference sequence). The CDR3 is 14 amino acids. As DNA, the CDR3 is TGTGCCAGCAGTTTAAGGGGAGACAGGGATGGCTACACCTTC. It encodes CASSLRGDRDGYTF.

The chain employs TRBV7-8 and TRBJ2-2; TRBD1 agrees at 9 bases. The CDR3 loop spans 16 amino acids. The germline V gene has CDR1 SGHVS and CDR2 FQNEAQ. V was clipped by 1 base and J by 3 bases; unmatched bases: 3. As DNA, the CDR3 is TGTGCCAGCAGCTTAGGGGACAGGGTGGACACCGGGGAGCTGTTTTTT. Translated: CASSLGDRVDTGELFF.

The chain uses TRBV5-3 and TRBJ2-3, with TRBD2 matching over 8 bases. TRBV5-3 is flagged as an ORF with uncertain function. This CDR3 contains 14 residues. The CDR3 DNA follows: TGTGCGTGCGGCGGGGGGAGAAAAACAGATACGCAGTATTTT. The encoded protein is CACGGGRKTDTQYF.

The chain combines TRBV10-1 with TRBJ2-3, with D possibly matching TRBD1 (6 bases). The CDR3 has 15 residues. CDR1 is WNHNN and CDR2 is SYGVQD in the germline V gene (reference sequence). Between the trimmed V and J ends, which lost 2 bases and 4 bases, there was a span of 13 bases. CDR3 loop: CASSEMRGISDTQYF. The DNA for the CDR3 is TGCGCCAGCAGTGAGATGAGGGGGATTTCAGATACGCAGTATTTT.

The V gene is TRBV2, the J gene TRBJ2-7; the D is unclear. This CDR3 comprises 11 residues. Germline V gene sequence: CDR1 SNHLY, CDR2 FYNNEI. With 5 bases removed from V and 6 bases from J, the gap between germline ends came to 8 bases. The CDR3 DNA reads TGTGCCAGCAGTCAGGTTGGCGAGCAGTACTTC. It yields the protein CASSQVGEQYF.

This sequence joins TRBV5-4 and TRBJ2-5; 14 bases are a match to TRBD2. V was clipped by 4 bases and J by 2 bases; unmatched bases: 10. Per germline, CDR1 SGHNT and CDR2 YYREEE (reference sequence). The CDR3 is made up of 18 amino acids. CDR3 residues: CASSDGTSGGLGQETQYF. The CDR3, as DNA: TGTGCCAGCAGCGACGGGACTAGCGGGGGTCTAGGGCAAGAGACCCAGTACTTC.

This clone was observed a few times. The J gene is TRBJ2-2, the V gene TRBV19; weak D call: TRBD1 (6 bases). CDR3 size: 13 residues. V lost 10 bases and J lost 0, with 9 bases in between. The germline V gene encodes CDR1 LNHDA and CDR2 SQIVND (reference sequence). The CDR3 here is CATGQTNTGELFF. CDR3 DNA: TGTGCCACCGGACAGACGAACACCGGGGAGCTGTTTTTT. The whole variable domain, filled in from reference TRBV19 and TRBJ2-2, reads DGGITQSPKYLFRKEGQNVTLSCEQNLNHDAMYWYRQDPGQGLRLIYYSQIVNDFQKGDIAEGYSVSREKKESFPLTVTSAQKNPTAFYLCATGQTNTGELFFGEGSRLTVL.

The gene calls are TRBV27 and TRBJ1-5, with a possible D match to TRBD1 (6 bases). Germline V CDR1 and CDR2: MNHEY, SMNVEV (reference sequence). This CDR3 comprises 14 residues. With 2 bases removed from V and 6 bases from J, the gap between germline ends came to 11 bases. CDR3 sequence: CASSLNRAGQPQHF. The CDR3 nucleotides are TGTGCCAGCAGTTTAAACAGGGCCGGTCAGCCCCAGCATTTT.